This TCR beta chain came from a study of regulatory T cells in long-lasting Graves disease. The study, taken as a whole, reports: Persistent disease showed a preference for TRBV28, TRBJ1-2 and TRBJ2-5.

CDR3 length: 14 residues. Germline CDR1 is MNHEY and CDR2 is SMNVEV (reference sequence). Time point noted: newly diagnosed GD, antithyroid drugs for less than 3 months. Scientists built the TCR library using RNA that was extracted from PBMCs. Sequencing libraries for TCR beta were prepared with iRepertoire HTBI primers and Arm-PCR of CDR3 regions. TCRdb passed the multiplex PCR reads through MiXCR, listing each CDR3 protein once. The sample carries 350,000 to 550,000 distinct CDR3 sequences, more than 13% recorded once. In regard to this clonotype: What it binds is unknown. With a much larger clone just one base away, this may be a read error.

These data also formed part of another study, on T cells in Graves' hyperthyroidism and ophthalmopathy. That report adds: HTBI primers were the set used in a first-round RT-PCR of the TCR CDR3.

This TCR came from a woman in her 30s with Graves disease. V is TRBV27 and J is TRBJ1-5; D is undetermined. The sample here was peripheral blood mononuclear cells (PBMCs), taken at new diagnosis, from a patient treated with antithyroid drugs. The CDR3 spells CASSLSFSNQPRHF. The CDR3 coding sequence is TGTGCCAGCAGTTTAAGCTTCAGCAATCAGCCCCGGCATTTT.